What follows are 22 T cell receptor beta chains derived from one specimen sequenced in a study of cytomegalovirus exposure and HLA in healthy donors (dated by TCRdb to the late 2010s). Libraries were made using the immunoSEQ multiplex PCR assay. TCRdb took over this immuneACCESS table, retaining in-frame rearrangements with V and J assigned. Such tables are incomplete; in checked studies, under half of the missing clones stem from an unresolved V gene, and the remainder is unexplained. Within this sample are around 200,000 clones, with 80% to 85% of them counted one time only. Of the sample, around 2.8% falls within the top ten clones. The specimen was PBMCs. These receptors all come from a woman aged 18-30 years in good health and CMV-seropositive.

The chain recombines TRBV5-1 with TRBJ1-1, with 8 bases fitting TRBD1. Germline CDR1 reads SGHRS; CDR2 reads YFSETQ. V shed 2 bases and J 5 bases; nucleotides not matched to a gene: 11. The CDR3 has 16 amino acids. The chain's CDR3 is CASSFEPQGALTEAFF. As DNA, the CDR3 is TGCGCCAGCAGCTTTGAACCTCAGGGGGCGTTAACTGAAGCTTTCTTT.

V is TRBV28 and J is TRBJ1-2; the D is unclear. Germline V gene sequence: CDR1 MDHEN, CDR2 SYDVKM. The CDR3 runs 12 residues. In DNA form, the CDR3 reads TGTGTCACAAATCGGGGAAACTATGGCTACACCTTC. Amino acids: CVTNRGNYGYTF.

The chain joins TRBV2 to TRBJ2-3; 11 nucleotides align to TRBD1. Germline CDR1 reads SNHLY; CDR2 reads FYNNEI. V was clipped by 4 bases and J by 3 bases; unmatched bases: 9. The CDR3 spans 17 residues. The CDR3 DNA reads TGTGCCAGCAGTGGTACCGGGACAGGGGGTCCGACAGATACGCAGTATTTT. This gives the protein CASSGTGTGGPTDTQYF.

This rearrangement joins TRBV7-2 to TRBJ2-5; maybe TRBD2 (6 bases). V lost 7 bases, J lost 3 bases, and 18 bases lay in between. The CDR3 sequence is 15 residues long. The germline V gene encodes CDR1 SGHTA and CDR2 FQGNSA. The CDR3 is CASTNTGRGKETQYF. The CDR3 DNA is TGTGCCAGCACCAACACTGGTCGGGGGAAAGAGACCCAGTACTTC.

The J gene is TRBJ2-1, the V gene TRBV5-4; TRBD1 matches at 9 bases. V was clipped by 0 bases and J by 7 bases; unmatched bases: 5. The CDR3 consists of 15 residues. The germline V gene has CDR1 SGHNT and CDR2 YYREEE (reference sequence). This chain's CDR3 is CASSLAGQGNNEQFF. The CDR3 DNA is TGTGCCAGCAGCTTGGCGGGACAGGGTAATAATGAGCAGTTCTTC.

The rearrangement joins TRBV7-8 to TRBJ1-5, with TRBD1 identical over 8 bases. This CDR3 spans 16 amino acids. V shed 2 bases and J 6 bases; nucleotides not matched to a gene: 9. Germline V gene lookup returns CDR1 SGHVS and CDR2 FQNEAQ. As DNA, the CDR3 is TGTGCCAGCAGCTTAACCGACAGGGGTGCTACTCAGCCCCAGCATTTT. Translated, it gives CASSLTDRGATQPQHF. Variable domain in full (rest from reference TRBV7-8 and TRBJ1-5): GAGVSQSPRYKVAKRGQDVALRCDPISGHVSLFWYQQALGQGPEFLTYFQNEAQLDKSGLPSDRFFAERPEGSVSTLKIQRTQQEDSAVYLCASSLTDRGATQPQHFGDGTRLSIL.

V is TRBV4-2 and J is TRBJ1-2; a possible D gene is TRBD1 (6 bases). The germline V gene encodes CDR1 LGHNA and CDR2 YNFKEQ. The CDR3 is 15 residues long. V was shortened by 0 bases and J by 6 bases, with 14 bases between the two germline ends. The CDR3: CASSQDPRGEDGYTF. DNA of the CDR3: TGTGCCAGCAGCCAAGATCCCAGGGGAGAGGATGGCTACACCTTC.

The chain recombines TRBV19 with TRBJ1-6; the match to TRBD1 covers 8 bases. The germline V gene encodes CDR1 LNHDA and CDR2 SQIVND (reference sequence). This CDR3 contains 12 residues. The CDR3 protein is CARDRINSPLHF. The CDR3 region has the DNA TGTGCTCGGGACAGGATAAATTCACCCCTCCACTTT.

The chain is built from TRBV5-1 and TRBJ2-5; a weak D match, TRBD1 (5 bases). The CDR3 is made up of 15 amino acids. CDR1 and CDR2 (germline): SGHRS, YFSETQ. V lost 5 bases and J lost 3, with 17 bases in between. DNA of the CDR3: TGCGCCAGCAGGATTGGACACGCGTTGGAAGAGACCCAGTACTTC. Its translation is CASRIGHALEETQYF.

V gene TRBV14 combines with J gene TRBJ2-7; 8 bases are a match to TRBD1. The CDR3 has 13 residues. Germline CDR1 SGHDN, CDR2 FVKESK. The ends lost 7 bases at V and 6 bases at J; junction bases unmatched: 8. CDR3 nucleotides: TGTGCCAGCACCCGAACGACAGGGGCCGAGCAGTACTTC. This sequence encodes CASTRTTGAEQYF.

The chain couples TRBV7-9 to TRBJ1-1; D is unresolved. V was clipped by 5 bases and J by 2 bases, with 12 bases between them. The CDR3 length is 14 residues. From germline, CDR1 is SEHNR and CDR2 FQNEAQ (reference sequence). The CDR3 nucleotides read TGTGCCAGCAGCCCGGAAAGGAGAAACACTGAAGCTTTCTTT. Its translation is CASSPERRNTEAFF.

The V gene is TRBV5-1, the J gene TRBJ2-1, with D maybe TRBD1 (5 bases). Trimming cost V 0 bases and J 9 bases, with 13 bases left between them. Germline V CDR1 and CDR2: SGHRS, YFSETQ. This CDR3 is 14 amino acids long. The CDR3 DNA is TGCGCCAGCAGCTTGGAATACGACAGACTTGAGCAGTTCTTC. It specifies CASSLEYDRLEQFF.

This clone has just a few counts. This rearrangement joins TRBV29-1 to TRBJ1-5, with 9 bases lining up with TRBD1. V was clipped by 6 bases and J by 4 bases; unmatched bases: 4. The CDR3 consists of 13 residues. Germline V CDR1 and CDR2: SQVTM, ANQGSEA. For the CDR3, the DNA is TGCAGCGTGGGGACAGGGACAAATCAGCCCCAGCATTTT. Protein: CSVGTGTNQPQHF.

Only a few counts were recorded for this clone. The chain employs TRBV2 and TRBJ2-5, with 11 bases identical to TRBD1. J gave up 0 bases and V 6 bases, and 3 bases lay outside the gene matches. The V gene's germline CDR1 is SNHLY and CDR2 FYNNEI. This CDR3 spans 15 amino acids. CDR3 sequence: CASSRDRGDQETQYF. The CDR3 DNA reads TGTGCCAGCAGCCGGGACAGGGGGGACCAAGAGACCCAGTACTTC.

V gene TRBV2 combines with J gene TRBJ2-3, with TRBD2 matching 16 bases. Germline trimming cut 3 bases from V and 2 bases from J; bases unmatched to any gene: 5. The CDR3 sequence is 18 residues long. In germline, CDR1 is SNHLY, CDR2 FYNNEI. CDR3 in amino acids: CASSDPGLAGGPTDTQYF. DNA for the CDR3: TGTGCCAGCAGTGACCCGGGACTAGCGGGGGGGCCCACAGATACGCAGTATTTT. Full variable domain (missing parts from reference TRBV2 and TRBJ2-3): EPEVTQTPSHQVTQMGQEVILRCVPISNHLYFYWYRQILGQKVEFLVSFYNNEISEKSEIFDDQFSVERPDGSNFTLKIRSTKLEDSAMYFCASSDPGLAGGPTDTQYFGPGTRLTVL.

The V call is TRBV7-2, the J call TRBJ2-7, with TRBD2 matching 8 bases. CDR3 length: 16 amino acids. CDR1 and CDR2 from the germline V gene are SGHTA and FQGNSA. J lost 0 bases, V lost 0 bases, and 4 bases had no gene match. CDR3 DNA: TGTGCCAGCAGCTTAGCGGGCGGGGGGAGCTCCTACGAGCAGTACTTC. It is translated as CASSLAGGGSSYEQYF.

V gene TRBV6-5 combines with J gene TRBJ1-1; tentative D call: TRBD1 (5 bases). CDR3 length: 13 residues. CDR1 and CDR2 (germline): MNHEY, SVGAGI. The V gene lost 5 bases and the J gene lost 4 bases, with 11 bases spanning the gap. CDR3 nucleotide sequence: TGTGCCAGCAGTACGGGGGTTGGCACTGAAGCTTTCTTT. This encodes CASSTGVGTEAFF.

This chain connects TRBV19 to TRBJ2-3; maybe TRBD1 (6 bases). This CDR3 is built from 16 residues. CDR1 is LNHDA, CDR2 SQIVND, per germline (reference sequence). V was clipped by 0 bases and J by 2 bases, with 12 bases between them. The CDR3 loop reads CASSIDPGHLTDTQYF. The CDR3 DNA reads TGTGCCAGTAGTATAGACCCGGGACACCTCACAGATACGCAGTATTTT.

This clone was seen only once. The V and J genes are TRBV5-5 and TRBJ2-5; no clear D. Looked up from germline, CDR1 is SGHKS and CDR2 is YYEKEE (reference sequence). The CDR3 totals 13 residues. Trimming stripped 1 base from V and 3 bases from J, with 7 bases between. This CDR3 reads CASSLPGEETQYF. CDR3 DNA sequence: TGTGCCAGCAGCTTGCCAGGCGAAGAGACCCAGTACTTC.

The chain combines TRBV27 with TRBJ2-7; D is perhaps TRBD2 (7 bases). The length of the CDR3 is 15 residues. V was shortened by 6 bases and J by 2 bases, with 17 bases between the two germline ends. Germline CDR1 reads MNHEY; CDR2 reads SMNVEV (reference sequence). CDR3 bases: TGTGCCAGCAGCCTCCGGGAGGACAGAGCCTACGAGCAGTACTTC. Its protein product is CASSLREDRAYEQYF.

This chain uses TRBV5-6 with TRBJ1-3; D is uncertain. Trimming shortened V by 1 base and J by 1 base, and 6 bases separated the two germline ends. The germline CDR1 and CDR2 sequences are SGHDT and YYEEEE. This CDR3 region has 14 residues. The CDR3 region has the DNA TGTGCCAGCAGCTTGTCGGGGTCTGGAAACACCATATATTTT. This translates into CASSLSGSGNTIYF.

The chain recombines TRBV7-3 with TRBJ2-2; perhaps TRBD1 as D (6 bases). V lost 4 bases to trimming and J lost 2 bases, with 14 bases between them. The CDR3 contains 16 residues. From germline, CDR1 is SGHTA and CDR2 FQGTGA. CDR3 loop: CASSSIPTGNTGELFF. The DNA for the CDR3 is TGTGCCAGCAGCTCCATCCCGACAGGAAACACCGGGGAGCTGTTTTTT. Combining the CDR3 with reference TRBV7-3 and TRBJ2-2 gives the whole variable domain GAGVSQTPSNKVTEKGKYVELRCDPISGHTALYWYRQSLGQGPEFLIYFQGTGAADDSGLPNDRFFAVRPEGSVSTLKIQRTERGDSAVYLCASSSIPTGNTGELFFGEGSRLTVL.